Detailed here is one T cell receptor (beta chain). TCRdb's table, derived via immunoSEQ multiplex PCR, lists solely in-frame clones and lacks some. The sample carries 100,000 to 150,000 clones, over 75% recorded once. This entry belongs to a study of blood T cell repertoires in COVID-19. The CDR3 is made up of 13 amino acids. Germline CDR1 MGHDK, CDR2 SYGVNS. Trimming shortened V by 1 base and J by 8 bases, and 11 bases separated the two germline ends. The sequencing input was peripheral blood. The rearrangement links TRBV25-1 to TRBJ1-2; perhaps TRBD1 as D (5 bases). The clonotype originates from a man between 45 and 60 years old with acute or convalescent COVID-19. This CDR3 is CASSESGAGGYTF. DNA for the CDR3: TGTGCCAGCAGTGAATCCGGGGCGGGGGGCTACACCTTC.